What follows are 9 T cell receptor beta chains derived from one specimen sequenced in a study of cytomegalovirus exposure and HLA in healthy donors. 60 Vbeta and 13 Jbeta primers were used in PCR. This table comes from immunoSEQ multiplex PCR, and its TCRdb copy is limited to in-frame clones, with some not included. Of 160,000 or so clones in the sample, roughly four fifths were seen once. The sequencing input was PBMCs. Every receptor here comes from a man over 45 in good health and CMV-seropositive.

This chain connects TRBV5-1 to TRBJ2-3, with 12 positions matching TRBD2. J was trimmed by 3 bases and V by 3 bases; bases with no gene match: 8. Germline V gene data show CDR1 as SGHRS and CDR2 as YFSETQ. The CDR3 runs to 17 residues. The CDR3 protein is CASSSGLAGIRTDTQYF. CDR3 DNA: TGCGCCAGCAGCTCCGGACTAGCGGGAATCCGGACAGATACGCAGTATTTT.

This clone was seen only once. This rearrangement joins TRBV11-3 to TRBJ2-7; 10 nucleotides match TRBD1. This CDR3 contains 14 residues. The V segment lost 3 bases and the J segment 9 bases; nucleotides outside the gene matches: 8. Germline V gene sequence: CDR1 SGHNT, CDR2 YENEEA. The CDR3: CASSLGTGEIRQYF. The CDR3 nucleotides read TGTGCCAGCAGCTTGGGGACAGGGGAAATTCGGCAGTACTTC.

CDR3 amino acids: CSAGQGANQPQHF. CDR3 DNA: TGCAGCGCTGGACAGGGAGCCAATCAGCCCCAGCATTTT. The J gene is TRBJ1-5, the V gene TRBV29-1; 8 nucleotides align to TRBD1. J gave up 3 bases and V 7 bases, and 5 bases lay outside the gene matches. The CDR3 covers 13 residues. CDR1 is SQVTM, CDR2 ANQGSEA, per germline.

V and J are TRBV29-1 and TRBJ2-7; 10 bases are a match to TRBD2. The CDR3 spans 14 residues. Trimming took 6 bases from V and 7 from J; bases not matched to a gene: 12. Germline V gene lookup returns CDR1 SQVTM and CDR2 ANQGSEA. This chain's CDR3 is CSVQHPSGSGEQYF. CDR3 sequence (DNA): TGCAGCGTCCAACACCCTAGCGGGAGTGGGGAGCAGTACTTC.

The chain combines TRBV5-6 with TRBJ1-5; 7 positions match TRBD1. Germline lookup yields CDR1 SGHDT and CDR2 YYEEEE. CDR3 length: 15 residues. Trimming took 2 bases from V and 1 from J; bases not matched to a gene: 3. CDR3 residues: CASSLQTGSNQPQHF. The CDR3 nucleotides are TGTGCCAGCAGCTTACAGACAGGGAGCAATCAGCCCCAGCATTTT.

The chain recombines TRBV6-1 with TRBJ2-7, with TRBD2 identical over 10 bases. The CDR3 totals 15 residues. Trimming at V came to 6 bases and at J to 2 bases, leaving 7 bases not matched to a gene. The germline V gene encodes CDR1 MNHNS and CDR2 SASEGT. The CDR3 DNA follows: TGTGCCAGCAGAGATCAGGGACTAGCGACCTACGAGCAGTACTTC. Translated, it gives CASRDQGLATYEQYF.

The genes are TRBV7-2 and TRBJ1-3, with a possible D match to TRBD1 (6 bases). Germline V CDR1 and CDR2: SGHTA, FQGNSA. With 0 bases removed from V and 4 bases from J, the gap between germline ends came to 10 bases. The CDR3 covers 15 residues. CDR3 region: CASSLARTAGNTIYF. The CDR3 DNA reads as TGTGCCAGCAGCTTAGCCCGGACAGCAGGAAACACCATATATTTT.

Of note for this clone: One end of the junction does not line up with germline, which may come from a read error. The chain carries TRBV29-1 and TRBJ2-7; 9 nucleotides match TRBD2. Germline CDR1 and CDR2: SQVTM and ANQGSEA. CDR3 size: 13 residues. The CDR3: CSAKDWREGEEYF. The CDR3 DNA reads TGCAGCGCCAAGGACTGGCGGGAGGGCGAGGAGTACTTC.

The genes are TRBV5-4 and TRBJ1-1; 10 bases align to TRBD1. The V segment lost 0 bases and the J segment 7 bases; nucleotides outside the gene matches: 18. Germline-derived CDR1 and CDR2 are SGHNT and YYREEE (reference sequence). This CDR3 comprises 19 residues. The CDR3 DNA sequence: TGTGCCAGCAGCTTGGGCCCGGGACAGGGGAAAGTGGGAACAGTTGAAGCTTTCTTT. This translates into CASSLGPGQGKVGTVEAFF. Based on the CDR3 plus reference TRBV5-4 and TRBJ1-1, the full variable domain is ETGVTQSPTHLIKTRGQQVTLRCSSQSGHNTVSWYQQALGQGPQFIFQYYREEENGRGNFPPRFSGLQFPNYSSELNVNALELDDSALYLCASSLGPGQGKVGTVEAFFGQGTRLTVV.